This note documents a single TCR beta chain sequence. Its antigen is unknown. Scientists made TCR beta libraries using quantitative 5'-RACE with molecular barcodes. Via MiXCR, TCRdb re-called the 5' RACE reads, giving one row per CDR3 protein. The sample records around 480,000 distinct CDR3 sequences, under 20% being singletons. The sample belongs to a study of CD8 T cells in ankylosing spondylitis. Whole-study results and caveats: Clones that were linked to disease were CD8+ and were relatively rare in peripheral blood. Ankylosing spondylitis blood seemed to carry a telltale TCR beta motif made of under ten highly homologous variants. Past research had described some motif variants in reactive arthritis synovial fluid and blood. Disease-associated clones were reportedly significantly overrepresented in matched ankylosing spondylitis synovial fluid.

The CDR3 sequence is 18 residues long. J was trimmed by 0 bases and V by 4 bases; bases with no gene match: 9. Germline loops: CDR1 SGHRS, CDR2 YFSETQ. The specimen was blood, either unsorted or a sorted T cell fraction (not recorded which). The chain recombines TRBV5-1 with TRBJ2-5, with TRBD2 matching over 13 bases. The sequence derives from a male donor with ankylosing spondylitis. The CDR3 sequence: CASSAGTSGIQYQETQYF. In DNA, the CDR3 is TGCGCCAGCAGCGCCGGGACTAGCGGGATACAGTACCAAGAGACCCAGTACTTC.